The clone carrying this T cell receptor beta chain showed up just a few times. The antigen is undetermined. The source of the sample is a study of T-cell reconstitution after alpha-beta-depleted transplantation in children. V lost 0 bases to trimming and J lost 4 bases; unmatched junction nucleotides: 6. Germline assignment: CDR1 MNHEY and CDR2 SVGAGI. The CDR3 spans 16 residues. Unique molecular identifiers were incorporated during preparation of the TCRbeta library. TCRdb independently ran MiXCR on the PCR reads; one entry per CDR3 protein. The repertoire includes about 900,000 distinct CDR3 sequences, roughly 29% of them detected once, and 28% sits in the top ten. General study results and limits: Reported findings indicate that, about two months after transplant, alpha-beta T cells came from several hundred expanded clones, which were derived from non-depleted graft cells. In some patients, recipient T cells and intrathymic progenitors surviving conditioning explained high day-60 diversity. T-cell numbers and diversity, one year after transplant, stemmed largely from T cells that were newly produced.

V and J are TRBV6-5 and TRBJ1-1, with TRBD1 matching 9 bases. The source was PBMCs, mostly from graft donor cells, collected 360 days after TCRalphabeta/CD19-depleted stem cell transplant. The receptor's source is a boy less than two years old who had a stem cell transplant for SCID, so the T cells may come from the graft donor. The CDR3: CASSYSGTGTLTEAFF. The CDR3 nucleotides are TGTGCCAGCAGTTACTCCGGGACAGGGACCCTCACTGAAGCTTTCTTT.